The TCR beta chain described here comes from a study of T cells in localized non-small cell lung cancer. Only in-frame clones appear in the TCRdb table, and some are missing; sequencing was by immunoSEQ multiplex PCR. The table includes about 40,000 clones, roughly 86% detected once. Notes on this clone: The antigen remains undetermined.

General study points: Adjacent lung exhibited a median of approximately 50 among the 100 most abundant tumor clones.

CDR3 length: 14 residues. Per germline, CDR1 LNHDA and CDR2 SQIVND (reference sequence). The V gene lost 3 bases and the J gene lost 4 bases, with 12 bases spanning the gap. Sequenced material: peripheral blood, taken before any cancer treatment. The chain couples TRBV19 to TRBJ1-2; maybe TRBD1 (6 bases). This clonotype originated in a man between 18 and 55 years old with stage I lung adenocarcinoma. The CDR3 here is CASSIQGMSYGYTF. Written as DNA, the CDR3 is TGTGCCAGTAGTATTCAGGGGATGAGCTATGGCTACACCTTC.